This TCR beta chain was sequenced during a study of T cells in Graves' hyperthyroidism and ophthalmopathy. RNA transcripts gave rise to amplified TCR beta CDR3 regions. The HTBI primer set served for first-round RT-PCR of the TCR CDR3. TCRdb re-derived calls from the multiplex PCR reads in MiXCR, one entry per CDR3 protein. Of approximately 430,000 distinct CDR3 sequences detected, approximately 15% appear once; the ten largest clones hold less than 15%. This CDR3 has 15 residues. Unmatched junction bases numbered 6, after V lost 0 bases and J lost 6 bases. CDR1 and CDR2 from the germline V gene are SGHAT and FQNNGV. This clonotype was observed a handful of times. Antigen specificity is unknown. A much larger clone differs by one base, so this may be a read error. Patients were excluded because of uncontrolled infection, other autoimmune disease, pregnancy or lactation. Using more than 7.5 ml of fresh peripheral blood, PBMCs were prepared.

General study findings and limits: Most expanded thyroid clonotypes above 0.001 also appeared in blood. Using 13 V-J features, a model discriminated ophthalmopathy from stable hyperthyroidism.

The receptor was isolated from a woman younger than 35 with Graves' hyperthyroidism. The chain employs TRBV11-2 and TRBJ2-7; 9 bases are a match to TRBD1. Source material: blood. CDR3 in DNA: TGTGCCAGCAGCTTAGAACGGACAGGGGTGCCCGAGCAGTACTTC. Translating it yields CASSLERTGVPEQYF.